Detailed here is one TCR beta chain. The germline gives CDR1 SNHLY, CDR2 FYNNEI. The CDR3 consists of 11 residues. Deletions cut 5 bases from V and 6 bases from J, with 7 bases between. Sequenced by immunoSEQ multiplex PCR; TCRdb stores in-frame clones only, minus some. This table holds over 200,000 clones, roughly 86% found once. This entry belongs to a study of blood T cell repertoires in COVID-19. Study at large: Sources were T cells, B-cell-depleted T cells, or PBMCs; the material itself was cDNA or gDNA.

The chain joins TRBV2 to TRBJ2-5; D call uncertain. Sequences were obtained from peripheral blood. The clonotype comes from a human donor in a cohort sampled during active COVID-19. The CDR3, as DNA: TGTGCCAGCAGTCCAGAACAGACCCAGTACTTC. Amino acid sequence: CASSPEQTQYF.